Below, 25 T cell receptor beta chains from the same sample are listed, as sequenced in a study of blood T cell repertoires in COVID-19. The repertoire was sequenced with immunoSEQ multiplex PCR; TCRdb's copy has only in-frame clones and lacks some. The repertoire includes roughly 160,000 clones, 84% of them detected once, and roughly 14% sits in the top ten. Specimen: peripheral blood. These receptor sequences come from a man between 18 and 29 years old with active or convalescent COVID-19.

The rearrangement joins TRBV15 to TRBJ1-3; 7 nucleotides match TRBD1. This CDR3 comprises 17 residues. V lost 4 bases to trimming and J lost 0 bases; unmatched junction nucleotides: 9. Germline V gene sequence: CDR1 LNHNV, CDR2 YYDKDF (reference sequence). The CDR3 DNA reads as TGTGCCACCAGCACGCGGTCAGGGGGATTCTCTGGAAACACCATATATTTT. Amino acids: CATSTRSGGFSGNTIYF.

The CDR3 DNA sequence: TGTGCCAGTACTGGTGGACAGGTACAAGAGACCCAGTACTTC. It encodes CASTGGQVQETQYF. This chain links TRBV11-2 with TRBJ2-5; 7 nucleotides match TRBD1. CDR1 is SGHAT and CDR2 is FQNNGV in the germline V gene. This CDR3 comprises 14 residues. Trimming cost V 9 bases and J 2 bases; bases outside gene matches: 9.

V usage is TRBV25-1 and J usage is TRBJ1-2; D not resolved. The CDR3 sequence is 13 residues long. Germline V gives CDR1 MGHDK, CDR2 SYGVNS. V was cut by 5 bases and J by 5 bases, with 12 bases left in between. CDR3 DNA sequence: TGTGCCAGCAGTAGCGGTCTAATTTATGGCTACACCTTC. Translation: CASSSGLIYGYTF.

The chain uses TRBV11-2 and TRBJ1-3; weak D call: TRBD1 (6 bases). V shed 4 bases and J shed 0 bases, with 16 bases lying between them. This CDR3 has 17 residues. From germline, CDR1 is SGHAT and CDR2 FQNNGV. The CDR3 is CASSSPPTGTSGNTIYF. The CDR3 region has the DNA TGTGCCAGCAGCTCCCCTCCCACAGGGACCTCTGGAAACACCATATATTTT.

CDR3 sequence: CASSLRQGYGYTF. The CDR3 DNA follows: TGTGCCAGCAGCTTAAGACAGGGTTATGGCTACACCTTC. J is TRBJ1-2 and V is TRBV7-2; 7 bases agree with TRBD1. CDR3 length: 13 residues. Unmatched junction bases numbered 2, after V lost 2 bases and J lost 5 bases. Per germline, CDR1 SGHTA and CDR2 FQGNSA.

The chain employs TRBV19 and TRBJ2-2, with TRBD1 matching over 8 bases. CDR1 is LNHDA and CDR2 is SQIVND in the germline V gene (reference sequence). The V and J ends lost 4 bases and 4 bases, in that order; junction bases with no gene match: 5. This CDR3 has 15 residues. CDR3 in amino acids: CASSRTGRSTGELFF. In nucleotides, the CDR3 is TGTGCCAGTAGTAGGACAGGGAGGAGCACCGGGGAGCTGTTTTTT.

The chain uses TRBV5-1 and TRBJ2-2; 11 bases are shared with TRBD1. CDR3 length equals 17 residues. V trimming: 0 bases; J trimming: 4 bases; junction bases outside the gene matches: 5. CDR1 is SGHRS and CDR2 is YFSETQ in the germline V gene. CDR3 DNA sequence: TGCGCCAGCAGCTTGGACAAGGGACAGGGGGGCACCGGGGAGCTGTTTTTT. This encodes CASSLDKGQGGTGELFF.

V gene TRBV15 combines with J gene TRBJ1-1, with 7 bases matching TRBD1. Germline V lookup: CDR1 LNHNV, CDR2 YYDKDF (reference sequence). This CDR3 has 13 residues. V was clipped by 8 bases and J by 1 base; unmatched bases: 4. The chain's CDR3 is CATATGTNTEAFF. The CDR3 bases are TGTGCCACCGCGACAGGGACGAACACTGAAGCTTTCTTT.

This clone came up a few times. This chain uses TRBV25-1 with TRBJ2-3; tentative D call: TRBD1 (6 bases). V lost 2 bases, J lost 4 bases, and 10 bases lay in between. The germline gives CDR1 MGHDK, CDR2 SYGVNS. The length of the CDR3 is 14 residues. The CDR3 DNA is TGTGCCAGCAGTGAAAGGGGGTTGGCAGATACGCAGTATTTT. It is translated as CASSERGLADTQYF.

This sequence joins TRBV7-2 and TRBJ2-7; TRBD1 agrees at 8 bases. V shed 4 bases, J shed 6 bases, and the junction held 8 bases outside the gene matches. CDR1 SGHTA and CDR2 FQGNSA come from the germline V gene. The CDR3 loop spans 14 amino acids. CDR3 sequence reads: CASSSWTGSGEQYF. The CDR3 coding sequence is TGTGCCAGCAGCTCGTGGACAGGGAGCGGCGAGCAGTACTTC.

This clone was detected a few times. The chain is built from TRBV19 and TRBJ1-4, with 8 bases aligning to TRBD1. With V trimmed by 7 bases and J by 3 bases, 7 bases remained unmatched. The germline V gene encodes CDR1 LNHDA and CDR2 SQIVND (reference sequence). This CDR3 comprises 15 residues. The CDR3 sequence is CASIPGGAANEKLFF. The CDR3 DNA reads TGTGCCAGTATTCCAGGGGGCGCCGCTAATGAAAAACTGTTTTTT.

The chain is built from TRBV11-1 and TRBJ2-1; D not certain. Germline CDR1 reads SGHAT; CDR2 reads FQDESV (reference sequence). The CDR3 is 11 amino acids. V was clipped by 5 bases and J by 7 bases, with 6 bases between them. The CDR3 is CASSRENEQFF. The CDR3 DNA sequence: TGTGCCAGCAGCCGCGAAAATGAGCAGTTCTTC.

The count of this clone is one. The genes are TRBV18 and TRBJ2-3; no definite D call. V shed 3 bases and J shed 2 bases, with 12 bases lying between them. From germline, CDR1 is KGHSH and CDR2 LQKENI. This CDR3 is 15 amino acids long. The CDR3 here is CASSPKLGDTDTQYF. For the CDR3, the DNA is TGTGCCAGCTCACCTAAGCTAGGAGACACAGATACGCAGTATTTT. Full variable domain (outside the CDR3, taken from reference TRBV18 and TRBJ2-3): NAGVMQNPRHLVRRRGQEARLRCSPMKGHSHVYWYRQLPEEGLKFMVYLQKENIIDESGMPKERFSAEFPKEGPSILRIQQVVRGDSAAYFCASSPKLGDTDTQYFGPGTRLTVL.

This clone was recorded once. The chain combines TRBV3-1 (or the pseudogene TRBV3-2) with TRBJ1-2; 8 bases line up with TRBD1. CDR1 and CDR2 (germline): LGHDT, YNNKEL (reference sequence). CDR3 length equals 14 residues. The junction had 6 bases not matched to a gene; V was cut back by 4 bases and J by 5 bases. This CDR3 is CASSPATGGYGYTF. The DNA for the CDR3 is TGTGCCAGCAGCCCAGCTACAGGGGGGTATGGCTACACCTTC.

The chain combines TRBV6-5 with TRBJ2-1; D is possibly TRBD1 (6 bases). Germline CDR1 and CDR2: MNHEY and SVGAGI. CDR3 size: 14 residues. The V end was cut by 4 bases, the J end by 4 bases, with 11 bases between. The CDR3 DNA sequence: TGTGCCAGCAGTTTGACAGGCAATTACAATGAGCAGTTCTTC. It codes for CASSLTGNYNEQFF.

The chain is built from TRBV5-6 and TRBJ1-2; 11 nucleotides match TRBD1. J lost 4 bases, V lost 0 bases, and 8 bases had no gene match. The germline V gene has CDR1 SGHDT and CDR2 YYEEEE. This CDR3 is 17 amino acids long. The DNA for the CDR3 is TGTGCCAGCAGCTTGGTTGGGACAGGGGGATCGCTCTATGGCTACACCTTC. Amino acids: CASSLVGTGGSLYGYTF.

In this sample, this clone turned up once. V and J are TRBV27 and TRBJ1-1; no clear D. The CDR3 covers 13 residues. The germline gives CDR1 MNHEY, CDR2 SMNVEV (reference sequence). The V end lost 3 bases, the J end lost 11 bases, and 16 bases lay between the germline ends. The DNA for the CDR3 is TGTGCCAGCAGTTTTGCAGGCCATGCGATCGCTTTCTTT. The encoded protein is CASSFAGHAIAFF.

This clone was counted between two and nine times. The CDR3 region is CASPRRELNEQFF. In DNA, the CDR3 is TGTGCCAGCCCGCGGCGGGAGTTGAATGAGCAGTTCTTC. The V call is TRBV12-3 or TRBV12-4, the J call TRBJ2-1, with TRBD2 matching 7 bases. The CDR3 totals 13 residues. V was clipped by 8 bases and J by 7 bases; unmatched bases: 8.

The rearrangement uses TRBV27 and TRBJ2-3, with 14 bases lining up with TRBD2. The V gene's germline CDR1 is MNHEY and CDR2 SMNVEV (reference sequence). The CDR3 length is 16 residues. J was trimmed by 5 bases and V by 7 bases; bases with no gene match: 8. CDR3 protein: CASMTSGGALIDTQYF. The CDR3 coding sequence is TGTGCCAGCATGACTAGCGGGGGGGCCCTTATAGATACGCAGTATTTT.

The rearrangement links TRBV9 to TRBJ2-1, with TRBD2 matching over 9 bases. This CDR3 region has 16 residues. V was pared by 0 bases and J by 5 bases, with 6 bases of the junction left unmatched. Germline V CDR1 and CDR2: SGDLS, YYNGEE. CDR3 coding DNA: TGTGCCAGCAGCGTAGGTAGGCTAGCGGGGAACAATGAGCAGTTCTTC. This codes for CASSVGRLAGNNEQFF.

This clone has just one count. The V gene is TRBV9, the J gene TRBJ2-7; D is undetermined. CDR3 length equals 12 residues. The V gene's germline CDR1 is SGDLS and CDR2 YYNGEE. V dropped 3 bases and J dropped 7 bases, with 11 bases sitting between them. The CDR3 is CASSEPSREQYF. The CDR3 DNA reads as TGTGCCAGCAGCGAGCCCTCCCGAGAGCAGTACTTC.

This chain joins TRBV28 and TRBJ1-5; D may be TRBD1 (6 bases). The CDR3 is 14 residues long. The V end was cut by 7 bases, the J end by 11 bases, with 21 bases between. Germline assignment: CDR1 MDHEN and CDR2 SYDVKM. CDR3 amino acids: CASTLGQGHRTQHF. CDR3 DNA sequence: TGTGCCAGCACCTTGGGGCAGGGGCATAGGACCCAGCATTTT.

The chain couples TRBV2 to TRBJ1-3; no firm D call. The CDR3 extends over 13 amino acids. Germline V lookup: CDR1 SNHLY, CDR2 FYNNEI. Trimming cost V 5 bases and J 4 bases, with 9 bases left between them. The chain's CDR3 is CASSFLTGNTIYF. The CDR3 nucleotides read TGTGCCAGCAGTTTCCTGACAGGAAACACCATATATTTT.

The chain is built from TRBV7-2 and TRBJ1-1; maybe TRBD1 (6 bases). This CDR3 has 15 amino acids. Germline CDR1 and CDR2: SGHTA and FQGNSA. The germline V and J ends were trimmed by 3 bases and 7 bases, with 18 bases remaining between them. CDR3 in DNA: TGTGCCAGCAGCTTCAGGGGCAGCCCCAACGGTGAAGCTTTCTTT. This sequence encodes CASSFRGSPNGEAFF.

This clone was seen a handful of times. This chain uses TRBV19 with TRBJ1-1; 8 nucleotides align to TRBD1. The V gene end was trimmed by 2 bases and the J gene end by 3 bases; junction bases not matched to a gene: 8. The CDR3 is made up of 16 amino acids. Germline CDR1 LNHDA, CDR2 SQIVND (reference sequence). CDR3 amino acids: CASSISPGGGYTEAFF. The CDR3 bases are TGTGCCAGTAGTATAAGCCCAGGGGGCGGTTACACTGAAGCTTTCTTT.